This T cell receptor (beta chain) was identified in a study of T cells after yellow fever vaccination (dated by TCRdb to about 2019). Some background on the complete study: The SMART-Seq v4 Ultra Low Input RNA kit was used to prepare libraries from fractions with low cell numbers. To track T-cell clones before and after primary and booster YFV17D yellow fever vaccination, bulk TCR alpha and beta repertoires were sequenced longitudinally. Two healthy male donors made up the cohort, one aged 18 to 29 years and the other aged 30 to 40 years. Blood samples were taken at several timepoints before and after primary and secondary immunization, and bulk PBMC replicates and cell subsets were isolated. Overall study results and their limits: After the booster, most clones that had expanded after primary vaccination were detected again (around 96% of CD4 and under 90% of CD8), suggesting broad maintenance of memory. Because the study included only a couple of donors, the extent to which the findings can be generalized is limited. Because abundant contaminating clonotypes from the bulk population could be contained in FACS-sorted repertoires, computational filtering was required. Compared with the primary T-cell response, the secondary T-cell response was weaker but faster, peaking on day 5 rather than day 15. A small share of clonotypes was detected in both CD4 and CD8 compartments, with the overlap likely arising from convergent recombination.

This clonotype showed up just a few times. Its cognate antigen has yet to be identified. Per-base quality was not reported, and no clone a single base away is much larger than it. Per the publication, the treatment or condition label means: live attenuated yellow fever vaccine strain. A standard Ficoll-Paque protocol was used to isolate PBMCs from peripheral blood. Dynabeads CD4 and CD8 positive selection kits were used to isolate the CD4 and CD8 T-cell fractions. TriZol was used to extract RNA from bulk PBMCs, CD4 and CD8 fractions, and dextramer-positive and dextramer-negative fractions. The V end gives up 5 bases and the J end 5 bases, leaving 8 bases in the junction not matched to a gene. The CDR3 runs 14 residues from the cysteine to the phenylalanine. This entry keeps only the CDR3 DNA: 42 bases, framed from base 1. The germline V gene specifies SGHTA as CDR1 and FQGNSA as CDR2. The sequencer was an Illumina NovaSeq 6000. TCR cDNA was synthesized by 5'RACE template switching, which introduced a universal primer site and unique molecular identifiers. Priming of cDNA synthesis was performed from both the TCR alpha and TCR beta constant segments. Library amplification used two PCR steps, and the second PCR step added sample barcodes and sequencing adapters. Sequencing of libraries was done on Illumina HiSeq 2500 (2x100 bp) or NovaSeq (2x150 bp). Processing in the source paper ran as follows. MIGEC was used to demultiplex reads and collapse the reads into UMI consensus sequences, and MiXCR was used for V(D)J alignment. Clonotypes responding to the vaccine were identified with edgeR on replicate PBMC samples, with the criteria of FDR below 0.01 and a log2 fold change above 5 up to day 15. Each bulk clonotype received a CD4 or CD8 identity based on whether the sequenced CD4 or CD8 repertoire contained that clonotype at higher abundance. TCRdb reworked the public reads: Q25 trimming with fastp, MiXCR clone assembly, productive beta chains retained. Entries that share a CDR3 protein sequence are merged under the most common genes and DNA. The V and J calls and clone size come from TCRdb's table, not from the authors' own analysis. The sample includes 340,000 or so distinct CDR3 sequences, with roughly an eighth observed a single time. Clones ranked in the top ten supply around 3% of the sample.

Material: CD4+ T cells sorted from PBMCs, obtained 15 days after the yellow fever booster vaccination. The receptor chain draws on TRBV7-2 and TRBJ2-5; 7 bases in between match TRBD1. The sequence was obtained from a man younger than 35 who received the YFV17D yellow fever vaccine. CDR3 protein: CASSPYTGDETQYF. The nucleotide sequence is given as TGTGCCAGCAGCCCATATACAGGGGATGAGACCCAGTACTTC.